Detailed here is one T cell receptor (beta chain). This CDR3 region has 11 residues. Trimming pared 3 bases from V and 6 bases from J, leaving 6 bases between. These data originate in a study of control samples from healthy donors and cancer patients. Libraries were prepared by immunoSEQ multiplex PCR; TCRdb keeps only in-frame clonotypes and omits some of them. The table records 100,000 to 150,000 clones, around 90% of them present only once. Material: blood. The genes are TRBV12-3 or TRBV12-4 and TRBJ2-7, with D perhaps TRBD1 or TRBD2 (5 bases each). The TCR sequence derives from a man aged 18 to 29 in good health. The CDR3 nucleotides are TGTGCCAGCAGTTTTGGGGGCGAGCAGTACTTC. Protein product: CASSFGGEQYF.